What follows are 20 T cell receptor beta chains derived from one specimen sequenced in a study of low-dose radiotherapy and immunotherapy resistance in tumors. Stated time point: before trial treatment. Alpha- and beta-chain coverage of first-strand cDNA came from TRAV- and TRBV-specific primers. Over about 18 PCR cycles, TCRs were amplified from a constant-region primer and V-primer adapter. TCRdb used MiXCR to reprocess the reads, holding one entry per CDR3 protein. The table lists fewer than 95,000 distinct CDR3 sequences, more than 7.5% of them singletons, with approximately 0.98% in the top ten. The starting material was PBMCs, obtained before treatment. Receptor source: a male donor with prostate cancer.

In this sample, this clonotype turned up many times. This sequence joins TRBV5-1 and TRBJ2-7, with D perhaps TRBD2 (6 bases). V was cut by 3 bases and J by 0 bases, with 10 bases left in between. CDR1 SGHRS and CDR2 YFSETQ come from the germline V gene. CDR3 length: 14 residues. CDR3: CASSSAGSSYEQYF. The CDR3 DNA reads TGCGCCAGCAGCTCCGCGGGGTCCTCCTACGAGCAGTACTTC.

Ten or more counts support this clonotype. V and J are TRBV6-5 and TRBJ1-1; no clear D. Germline CDR1 and CDR2: MNHEY and SVGAGI. V was trimmed by 5 bases and J by 6 bases, leaving 13 bases between them. The CDR3 has 13 amino acids. In DNA form, the CDR3 reads TGTGCCAGCAGTAAGCTAATGGGTGCTGAAGCTTTCTTT. This encodes CASSKLMGAEAFF.

This clonotype was observed many times. V gene TRBV6-5 combines with J gene TRBJ1-4, with 7 bases aligning to TRBD1. Trimming cost V 6 bases and J 7 bases; bases outside gene matches: 5. Germline V gene sequence: CDR1 MNHEY, CDR2 SVGAGI. The CDR3 loop spans 13 amino acids. CDR3 DNA sequence: TGTGCCAGCAGAGGGAGGGGGCGTGAAAAACTGTTTTTT. Amino acids: CASRGRGREKLFF.

This clonotype was seen ten or more times. The chain recombines TRBV28 with TRBJ2-5, with 7 nucleotides matching TRBD2. The CDR3 covers 14 residues. J gave up 1 base and V 6 bases, and 5 bases lay outside the gene matches. The germline V gene has CDR1 MDHEN and CDR2 SYDVKM. This CDR3 reads CASRPSGGQETQYF. Written as DNA, the CDR3 is TGTGCCAGCAGGCCCTCGGGGGGCCAAGAGACCCAGTACTTC.

This clonotype was seen at least ten times. The rearrangement uses TRBV15 and TRBJ2-7; weak D call: TRBD1 (6 bases). The ends were cut back, 5 bases at V and 3 bases at J, with 23 bases in the middle. CDR3 length equals 17 residues. CDR1 and CDR2 (germline): LNHNV, YYDKDF (reference sequence). The CDR3 region is CATSPRILLGTSYEQYF. The DNA for the CDR3 is TGTGCCACCAGCCCCAGAATTTTGCTAGGGACAAGCTACGAGCAGTACTTC.

This clonotype was seen repeatedly, ten times or more. A much larger clone differs from this one at a single base, so this may be a read error. The rearrangement joins TRBV18 to TRBJ2-5; D is unclear. This CDR3 contains 11 residues. Trimming cost V 5 bases and J 2 bases, with 3 bases left between them. In germline, CDR1 is KGHSH, CDR2 LQKENI. Here the CDR3 reads CASSEQETQYF. The CDR3 coding sequence is TGTGCCAGCTCAGAACAAGAGACCCAGTACTTC. Using reference TRBV18 and TRBJ2-5 for the parts outside the CDR3, the full variable domain is NAGVMQNPRHLVRRRGQEARLRCSPMKGHSHVYWYRQLPEEGLKFMVYLQKENIIDESGMPKERFSAEFPKEGPSILRIQQVVRGDSAAYFCASSEQETQYFGPGTRLLVL.

The sample holds many counts of this clonotype. The J gene is TRBJ1-5, the V gene TRBV5-5; no definite D call. With 0 bases removed from V and 4 bases from J, the gap between germline ends came to 17 bases. This CDR3 contains 17 residues. Germline V gene sequence: CDR1 SGHKS, CDR2 YYEKEE (reference sequence). DNA for the CDR3: TGTGCCAGCAGCTTGGAAGGTGTTTTTCAGCGAAATCAGCCCCAGCATTTT. Translating it yields CASSLEGVFQRNQPQHF.

This clonotype has ten or more counts. J is TRBJ2-7 and V is TRBV20-1; D tentatively reads TRBD1 or TRBD2 (6 bases each). Looked up from germline, CDR1 is DFQATT and CDR2 is SNEGSKA (reference sequence). The CDR3 is 11 amino acids. CDR3 coding DNA: TGCGCAAGGGACGGAGGGGGCGAGCAGTACTTC. Translation gives CARDGGGEQYF.

This clonotype was seen repeatedly, ten times or more. The chain combines TRBV18 with TRBJ2-7; TRBD2 is a possible D gene (6 bases). CDR3 length: 15 residues. Trimming cost V 3 bases and J 0 bases, with 12 bases left between them. From germline, CDR1 is KGHSH and CDR2 LQKENI. CDR3 in DNA: TGTGCCAGCTCACCTTCGGGGGTTAGCTCCTACGAGCAGTACTTC. As protein: CASSPSGVSSYEQYF.

This clonotype was observed at least ten times. The chain couples TRBV6-6 to TRBJ1-5; weak D call: TRBD1 (6 bases). The CDR3 covers 14 residues. Trimming left V 3 bases short and J 7 bases short, with 13 bases between. From germline, CDR1 is MNHNY and CDR2 SVGAGI (reference sequence). The CDR3 loop reads CASSYLQGGQPQHF. DNA for the CDR3: TGTGCCAGCAGTTATTTACAGGGTGGGCAGCCCCAGCATTTT.

This clonotype was observed at least ten times. The V and J genes are TRBV4-2 and TRBJ2-5; TRBD1 agrees at 8 bases. V was clipped by 4 bases and J by 2 bases; unmatched bases: 6. There are 15 residues in the CDR3. Germline CDR1 LGHNA, CDR2 YNFKEQ. CDR3 sequence (DNA): TGTGCCAGCAGCCCTGAGGACAGGGCTCAAGAGACCCAGTACTTC. Its protein is CASSPEDRAQETQYF.

This clonotype was picked up many times. This sequence joins TRBV28 and TRBJ2-5; 11 bases are a match to TRBD2. J was trimmed by 4 bases and V by 5 bases; bases with no gene match: 9. Germline CDR1 MDHEN, CDR2 SYDVKM. The CDR3 length is 16 residues. The CDR3 DNA reads as TGTGCCAGCAGTATTAGCGGGAGGGGAAGGGCAGAGACCCAGTACTTC. This translates into CASSISGRGRAETQYF.

This chain links TRBV29-1 with TRBJ1-1, with 9 bases aligning to TRBD1. Germline V gene lookup returns CDR1 SQVTM and CDR2 ANQGSEA. V lost 5 bases to trimming and J lost 0 bases; unmatched junction nucleotides: 7. The CDR3 has 15 amino acids. The CDR3 sequence: CSVLGTGNLNTEAFF. Here the CDR3 DNA reads TGCAGCGTTCTTGGGACAGGGAATCTGAACACTGAAGCTTTCTTT. The whole variable domain, filled in from reference TRBV29-1 and TRBJ1-1, reads SAVISQKPSRDICQRGTSLTIQCQVDSQVTMMFWYRQQPGQSLTLIATANQGSEATYESGFVIDKFPISRPNLTFSTLTVSNMSPEDSSIYLCSVLGTGNLNTEAFFGQGTRLTVV.

This clonotype has ten or more counts. This chain connects TRBV6-2 or TRBV6-3 to TRBJ2-7; 11 positions match TRBD2. CDR1 is MNHEY and CDR2 is SVGEGT in the germline V gene. V was clipped by 1 base and J by 2 bases; unmatched bases: 4. The CDR3 is 16 amino acids. The CDR3 DNA sequence: TGTGCCAGCAGTTACTACTCGACTAGCGGGACCTACGAGCAGTACTTC. This encodes CASSYYSTSGTYEQYF.

This clonotype was counted many times. V and J are TRBV6-5 and TRBJ2-7; 12 bases align to TRBD2. Trimming cost V 4 bases and J 3 bases; bases outside gene matches: 4. The CDR3 has 15 residues. Germline CDR1 is MNHEY and CDR2 is SVGAGI. The chain's CDR3 is CASSSLAGGDYEQYF. The DNA of the CDR3 is TGTGCCAGCAGTTCTCTAGCGGGAGGGGACTACGAGCAGTACTTC.

This clonotype showed up many times. This chain connects TRBV7-2 to TRBJ2-7; D is undetermined. Germline CDR1 is SGHTA and CDR2 is FQGNSA. V shed 5 bases and J shed 0 bases, with 8 bases lying between them. The CDR3 contains 13 residues. The chain's CDR3 is CASSPPSSYEQYF. CDR3 nucleotide sequence: TGTGCCAGCAGCCCACCGAGCTCCTACGAGCAGTACTTC.

V and J are TRBV7-9 and TRBJ2-1; TRBD1 matches 7 bases. V trimming: 6 bases; J trimming: 4 bases; junction bases outside the gene matches: 9. The CDR3 is 15 residues long. Germline V gene data show CDR1 as SEHNR and CDR2 as FQNEAQ (reference sequence). As DNA, the CDR3 is TGTGCCAGCAGGCCGACCGGGACAGCATACAATGAGCAGTTCTTC. This translates into CASRPTGTAYNEQFF.

This clonotype was detected a few times. The chain carries TRBV27 and TRBJ2-1; 10 positions match TRBD2. Germline CDR1 reads MNHEY; CDR2 reads SMNVEV (reference sequence). The CDR3 consists of 13 residues. V was pared by 7 bases and J by 8 bases, with 5 bases of the junction left unmatched. The CDR3 sequence is CASTASGSYEQFF. The CDR3 DNA sequence: TGTGCCAGCACCGCTAGCGGGAGCTATGAGCAGTTCTTC.

This clonotype was observed at least ten times. The chain is built from TRBV30 and TRBJ2-2; D perhaps matches TRBD1 (5 bases). CDR1 and CDR2 from the germline V gene are GTSNPN and SVGIG (reference sequence). There are 12 residues in the CDR3. V lost 2 bases and J 4 bases, leaving 5 bases between the germline ends. The DNA of the CDR3 is TGTGCCTGGAGTAGGGGCACCGGGGAGCTGTTTTTT. It codes for CAWSRGTGELFF.

This clonotype was seen at least ten times. This rearrangement joins TRBV5-5 to TRBJ2-3; D might be TRBD1 (6 bases). Trimming stripped 4 bases from V and 2 bases from J, with 14 bases between. There are 15 residues in the CDR3. Germline CDR1 is SGHKS and CDR2 is YYEKEE (reference sequence). CDR3 nucleotide sequence: TGTGCCAGCAGCACTACTTGGACAGCCACAGATACGCAGTATTTT. Residues: CASSTTWTATDTQYF.